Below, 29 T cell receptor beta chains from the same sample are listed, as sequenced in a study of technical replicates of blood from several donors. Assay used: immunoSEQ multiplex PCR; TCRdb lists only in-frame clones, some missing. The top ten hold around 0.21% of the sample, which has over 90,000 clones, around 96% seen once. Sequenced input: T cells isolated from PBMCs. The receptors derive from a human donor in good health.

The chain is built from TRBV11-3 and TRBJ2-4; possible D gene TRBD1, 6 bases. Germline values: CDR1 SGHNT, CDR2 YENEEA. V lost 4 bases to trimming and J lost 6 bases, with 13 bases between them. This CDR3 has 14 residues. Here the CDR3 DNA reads TGTGCCAGCAGCTCCTACAGGGCGGCAAACATTCAGTACTTC. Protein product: CASSSYRAANIQYF.

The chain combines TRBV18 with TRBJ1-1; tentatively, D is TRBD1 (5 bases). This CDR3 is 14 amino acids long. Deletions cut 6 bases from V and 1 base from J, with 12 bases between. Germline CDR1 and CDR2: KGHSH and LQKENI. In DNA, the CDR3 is TGTGCCAGCTCCCGCCAGGGTGGGAACACTGAAGCTTTCTTT. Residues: CASSRQGGNTEAFF.

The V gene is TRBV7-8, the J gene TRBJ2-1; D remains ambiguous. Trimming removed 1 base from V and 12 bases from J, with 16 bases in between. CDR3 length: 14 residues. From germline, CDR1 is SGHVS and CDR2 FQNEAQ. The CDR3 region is CASSLVGPGSGQFF. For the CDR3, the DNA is TGTGCCAGCAGCTTAGTCGGTCCAGGCTCTGGGCAGTTCTTC.

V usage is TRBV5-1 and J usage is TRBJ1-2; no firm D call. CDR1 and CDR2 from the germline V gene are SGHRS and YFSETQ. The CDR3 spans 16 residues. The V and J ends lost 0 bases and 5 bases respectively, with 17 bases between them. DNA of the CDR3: TGCGCCAGCAGCTTGGGTTACGTCGGAGACTCATATGGCTACACCTTC. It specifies CASSLGYVGDSYGYTF.

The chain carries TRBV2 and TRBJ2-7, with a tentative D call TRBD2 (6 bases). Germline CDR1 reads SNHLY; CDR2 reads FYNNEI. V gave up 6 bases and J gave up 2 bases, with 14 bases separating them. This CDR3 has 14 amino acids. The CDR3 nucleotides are TGTGCCAGCAGATTACGGGACTTTGCCTACGAGCAGTACTTC. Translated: CASRLRDFAYEQYF.

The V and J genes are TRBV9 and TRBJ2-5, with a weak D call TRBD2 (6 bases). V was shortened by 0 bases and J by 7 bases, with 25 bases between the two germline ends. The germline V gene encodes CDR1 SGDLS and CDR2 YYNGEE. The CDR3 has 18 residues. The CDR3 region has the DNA TGTGCCAGCAGCGTAGGTAGGACGGGGGACCGCAGACGGGGGACCCAGTACTTC. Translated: CASSVGRTGDRRRGTQYF.

The CDR3 coding sequence is TGTGCCAGCAGTTTACGTAACTATGGCTACACCTTC. Its protein is CASSLRNYGYTF. This rearrangement joins TRBV28 to TRBJ1-2; D remains ambiguous. The germline V gene has CDR1 MDHEN and CDR2 SYDVKM. The V and J ends lost 2 bases and 1 base respectively, with 2 bases between them. This CDR3 has 12 residues.

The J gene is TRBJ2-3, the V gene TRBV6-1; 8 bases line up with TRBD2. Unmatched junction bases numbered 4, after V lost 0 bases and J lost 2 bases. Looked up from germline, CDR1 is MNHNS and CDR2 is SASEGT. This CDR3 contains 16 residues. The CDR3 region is CASSEAGGGFTDTQYF. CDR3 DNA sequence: TGTGCCAGCAGTGAAGCCGGCGGGGGGTTCACAGATACGCAGTATTTT.

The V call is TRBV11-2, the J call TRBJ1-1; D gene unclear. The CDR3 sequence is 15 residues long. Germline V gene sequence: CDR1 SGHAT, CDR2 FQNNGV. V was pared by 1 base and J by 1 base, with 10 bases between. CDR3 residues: CASSLVRGRNTEAFF. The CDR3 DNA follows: TGTGCCAGCAGCTTAGTCCGGGGTAGGAACACTGAAGCTTTCTTT.

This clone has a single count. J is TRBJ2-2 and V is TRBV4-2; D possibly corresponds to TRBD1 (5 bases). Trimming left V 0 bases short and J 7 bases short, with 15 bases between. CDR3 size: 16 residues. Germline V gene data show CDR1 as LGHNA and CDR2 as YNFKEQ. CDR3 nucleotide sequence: TGTGCCAGCAGCCAAGAGGATCAGGGCAGGTACGGGGAGCTGTTTTTT. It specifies CASSQEDQGRYGELFF.

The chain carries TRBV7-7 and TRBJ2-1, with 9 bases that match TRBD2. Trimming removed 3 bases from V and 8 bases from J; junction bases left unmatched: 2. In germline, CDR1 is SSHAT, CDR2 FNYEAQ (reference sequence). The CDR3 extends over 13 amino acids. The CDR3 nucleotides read TGTGCCAGCAGCTTTAGCGGGAGCGATGAGCAGTTCTTC. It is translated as CASSFSGSDEQFF.

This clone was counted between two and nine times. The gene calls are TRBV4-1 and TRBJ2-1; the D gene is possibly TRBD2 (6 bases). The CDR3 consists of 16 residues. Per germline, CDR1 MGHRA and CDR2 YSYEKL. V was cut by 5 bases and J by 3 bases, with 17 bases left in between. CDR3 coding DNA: TGCGCCAGCAGCGTACCGGGACTCCCAATCTACAATGAGCAGTTCTTC. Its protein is CASSVPGLPIYNEQFF.

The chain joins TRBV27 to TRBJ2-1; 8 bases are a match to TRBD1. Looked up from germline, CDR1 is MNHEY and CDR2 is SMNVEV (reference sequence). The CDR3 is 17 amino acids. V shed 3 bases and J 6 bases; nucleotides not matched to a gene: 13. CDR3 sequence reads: CASSFGPDRVRINEQFF. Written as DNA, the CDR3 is TGTGCCAGCAGTTTCGGGCCGGACAGGGTACGAATCAATGAGCAGTTCTTC.

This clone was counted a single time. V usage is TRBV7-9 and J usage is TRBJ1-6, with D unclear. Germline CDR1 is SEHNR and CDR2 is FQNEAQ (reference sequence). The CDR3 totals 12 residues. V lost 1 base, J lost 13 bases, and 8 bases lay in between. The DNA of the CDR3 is TGTGCCAGCAGCTTAGAGCGCCCCCCCCTCCACTTT. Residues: CASSLERPPLHF.

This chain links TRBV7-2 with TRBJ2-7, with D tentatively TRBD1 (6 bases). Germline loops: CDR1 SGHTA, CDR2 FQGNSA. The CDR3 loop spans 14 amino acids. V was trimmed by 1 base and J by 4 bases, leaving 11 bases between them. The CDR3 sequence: CASSLESGEYEQYF. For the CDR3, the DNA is TGTGCCAGCAGCTTAGAATCAGGGGAGTACGAGCAGTACTTC.

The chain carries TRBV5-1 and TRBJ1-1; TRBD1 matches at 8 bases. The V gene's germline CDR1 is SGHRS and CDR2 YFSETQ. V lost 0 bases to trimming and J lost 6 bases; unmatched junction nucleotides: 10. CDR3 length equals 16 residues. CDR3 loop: CASSLANGQGASEAFF. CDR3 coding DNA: TGCGCCAGCAGCTTGGCCAATGGGCAGGGGGCTTCTGAAGCTTTCTTT.

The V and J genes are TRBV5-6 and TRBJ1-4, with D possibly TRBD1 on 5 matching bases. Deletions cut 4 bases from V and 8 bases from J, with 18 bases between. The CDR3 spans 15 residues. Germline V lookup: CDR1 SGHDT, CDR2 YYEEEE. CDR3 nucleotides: TGTGCCAGCAGCCGGGGGGATGGGCGTGGGGAAAAACTGTTTTTT. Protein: CASSRGDGRGEKLFF.

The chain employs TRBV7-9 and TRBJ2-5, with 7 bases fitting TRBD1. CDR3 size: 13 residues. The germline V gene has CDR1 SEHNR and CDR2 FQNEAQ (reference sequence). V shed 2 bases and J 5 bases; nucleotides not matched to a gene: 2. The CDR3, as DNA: TGTGCCAGCAGCTTAACAGGGGAGGAGACCCAGTACTTC. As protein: CASSLTGEETQYF. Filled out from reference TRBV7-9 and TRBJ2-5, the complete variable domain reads DTGVSQNPRHKITKRGQNVTFRCDPISEHNRLYWYRQTLGQGPEFLTYFQNEAQLEKSRLLSDRFSAERPKGSFSTLEIQRTEQGDSAMYLCASSLTGEETQYFGPGTRLLVL.

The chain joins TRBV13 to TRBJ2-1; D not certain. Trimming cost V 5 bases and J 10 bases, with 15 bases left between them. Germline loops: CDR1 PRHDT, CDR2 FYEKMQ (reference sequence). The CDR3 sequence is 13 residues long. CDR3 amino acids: CASSGSASGEQFF. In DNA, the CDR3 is TGTGCCAGCAGCGGATCAGCGTCTGGGGAGCAGTTCTTC.

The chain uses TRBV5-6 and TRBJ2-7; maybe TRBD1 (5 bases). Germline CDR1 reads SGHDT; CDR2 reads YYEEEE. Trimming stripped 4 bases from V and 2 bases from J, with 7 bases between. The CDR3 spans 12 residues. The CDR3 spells CASSIGAYEQYF. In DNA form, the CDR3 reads TGTGCCAGCAGCATAGGGGCCTACGAGCAGTACTTC.

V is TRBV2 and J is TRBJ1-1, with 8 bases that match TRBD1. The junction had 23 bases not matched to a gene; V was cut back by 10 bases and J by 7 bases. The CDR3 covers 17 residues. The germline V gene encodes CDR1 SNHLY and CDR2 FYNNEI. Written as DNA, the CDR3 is TGTGCCATTCCTCCGCGGACAGGGATCAGTGTCCTCCGTGAAGCTTTCTTT. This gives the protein CAIPPRTGISVLREAFF.

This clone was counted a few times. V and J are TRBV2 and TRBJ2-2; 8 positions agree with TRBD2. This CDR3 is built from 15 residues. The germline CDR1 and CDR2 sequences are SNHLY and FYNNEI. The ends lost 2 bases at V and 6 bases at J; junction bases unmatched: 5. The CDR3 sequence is CASSERLAFPGELFF. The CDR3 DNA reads TGTGCCAGCAGTGAACGACTAGCGTTCCCCGGGGAGCTGTTTTTT.

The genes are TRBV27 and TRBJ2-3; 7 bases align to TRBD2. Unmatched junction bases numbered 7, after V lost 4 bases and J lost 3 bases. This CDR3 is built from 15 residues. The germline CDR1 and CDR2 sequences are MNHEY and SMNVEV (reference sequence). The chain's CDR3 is CASSSLASGTDTQYF. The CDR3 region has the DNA TGTGCCAGCAGTTCTCTAGCTAGCGGTACAGATACGCAGTATTTT.

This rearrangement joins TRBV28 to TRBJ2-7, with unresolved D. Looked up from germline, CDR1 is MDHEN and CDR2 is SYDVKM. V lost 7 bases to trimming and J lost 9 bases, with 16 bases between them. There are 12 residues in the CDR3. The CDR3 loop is CASNIGYGVQYF. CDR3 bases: TGTGCCAGCAACATCGGGTATGGAGTGCAGTACTTC.

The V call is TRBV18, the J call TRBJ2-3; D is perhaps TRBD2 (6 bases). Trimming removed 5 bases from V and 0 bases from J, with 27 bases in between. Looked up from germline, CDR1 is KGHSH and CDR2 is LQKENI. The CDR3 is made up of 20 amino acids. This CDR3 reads CASSASSGVLSFLSTDTQYF. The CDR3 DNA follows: TGTGCCAGCTCAGCCAGCTCGGGAGTTCTATCGTTTCTCAGCACAGATACGCAGTATTTT.

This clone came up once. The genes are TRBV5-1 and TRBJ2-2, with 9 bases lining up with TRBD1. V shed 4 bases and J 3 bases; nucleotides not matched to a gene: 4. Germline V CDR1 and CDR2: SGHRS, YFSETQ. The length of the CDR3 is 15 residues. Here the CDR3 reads CASSPTGGHTGELFF. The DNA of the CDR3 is TGCGCCAGCAGCCCGACAGGGGGACACACCGGGGAGCTGTTTTTT.

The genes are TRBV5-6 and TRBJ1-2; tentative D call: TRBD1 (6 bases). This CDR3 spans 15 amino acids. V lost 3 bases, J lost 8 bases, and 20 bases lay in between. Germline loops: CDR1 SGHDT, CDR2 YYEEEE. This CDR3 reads CASSSRTVFLWGYTF. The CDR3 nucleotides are TGTGCCAGCAGCTCACGGACAGTTTTCCTATGGGGCTACACCTTC.

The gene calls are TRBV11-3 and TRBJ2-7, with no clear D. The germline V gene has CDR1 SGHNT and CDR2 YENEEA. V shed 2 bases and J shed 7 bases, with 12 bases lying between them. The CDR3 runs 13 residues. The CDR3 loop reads CASSLSLTREQYF. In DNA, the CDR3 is TGTGCCAGCAGCTTAAGCCTGACGAGGGAGCAGTACTTC.

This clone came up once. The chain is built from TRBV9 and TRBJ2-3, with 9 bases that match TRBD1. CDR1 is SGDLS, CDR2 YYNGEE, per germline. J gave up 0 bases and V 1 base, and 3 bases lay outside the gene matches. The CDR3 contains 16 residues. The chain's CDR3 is CASSVTGQGSTDTQYF. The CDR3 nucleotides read TGTGCCAGCAGCGTAACGGGACAGGGAAGCACAGATACGCAGTATTTT.